These 21 T cell receptor beta chains were all obtained from the same sample, sequenced in a study of cytomegalovirus exposure and HLA in healthy donors. Vbeta (60) and Jbeta (13) primers were used in the PCR. Measured with immunoSEQ multiplex PCR; TCRdb has only the in-frame clones, and not every one. The data show about 160,000 clones, approximately 86% seen once. The sample was PBMCs. The receptors stem from a male donor in good health and CMV-seronegative.

This chain joins TRBV5-1 and TRBJ2-7; 7 positions agree with TRBD1. The germline V gene has CDR1 SGHRS and CDR2 YFSETQ. This CDR3 region has 18 residues. Germline trimming cut 5 bases from V and 0 bases from J; bases unmatched to any gene: 17. The CDR3 is CASSRRDSNKMSSYEQYF. The CDR3 region has the DNA TGCGCCAGCAGTCGCCGGGACAGTAACAAAATGAGCTCCTACGAGCAGTACTTC.

This chain links TRBV29-1 with TRBJ2-1, with 11 bases fitting TRBD2. Germline V lookup: CDR1 SQVTM, CDR2 ANQGSEA. V gave up 1 base and J gave up 2 bases; unmatched junction bases: 7. CDR3 length equals 17 residues. CDR3 bases: TGCAGCGTTGAAGCACCCACTAGCGGGGGAACCTACAATGAGCAGTTCTTC. It is translated as CSVEAPTSGGTYNEQFF.

V gene TRBV7-9 combines with J gene TRBJ1-2, with D possibly TRBD1 on 5 matching bases. From germline, CDR1 is SEHNR and CDR2 FQNEAQ (reference sequence). This CDR3 region has 18 residues. The CDR3 loop is CSTHGPKSVTEEYYGYTF. In nucleotides, the CDR3 is TGTTCCACCCACGGCCCGAAATCCGTGACAGAAGAATACTATGGCTACACCTTC.

This chain joins TRBV5-1 and TRBJ2-5, with 9 positions matching TRBD1. CDR1 SGHRS and CDR2 YFSETQ come from the germline V gene. CDR3 length: 15 amino acids. V trimming: 4 bases; J trimming: 5 bases; junction bases outside the gene matches: 9. CDR3 bases: TGCGCCAGCAGCGGAACAGGGGGCGTTGGGGAGACCCAGTACTTC. This sequence encodes CASSGTGGVGETQYF.

V is TRBV25-1 and J is TRBJ2-7; 12 positions agree with TRBD1. The germline V gene has CDR1 MGHDK and CDR2 SYGVNS. Trimming at V came to 7 bases and at J to 1 base, leaving 14 bases not matched to a gene. This CDR3 contains 18 residues. The CDR3 DNA reads as TGTGCCAGCACAACCCCGGGACAGGGGGCTCGGGAGTCCTACGAGCAGTACTTC. Translation: CASTTPGQGARESYEQYF.

This chain links TRBV5-4 with TRBJ1-1, with 9 bases lining up with TRBD1. This CDR3 has 15 amino acids. Losses at the gene ends were 3 bases for V and 1 base for J; bases not matched to a gene: 4. Germline assignment: CDR1 SGHNT and CDR2 YYREEE (reference sequence). CDR3 nucleotide sequence: TGTGCCAGCAGCTCACGGACAGGGGCGAACACTGAAGCTTTCTTT. Its translation: CASSSRTGANTEAFF.

This clone showed up just a few times. The V call is TRBV7-9, the J call TRBJ2-3, with a possible D match to TRBD2 (5 bases). This CDR3 region has 12 residues. V lost 5 bases and J lost 7, with 10 bases in between. Per germline, CDR1 SEHNR and CDR2 FQNEAQ (reference sequence). The CDR3 sequence is CASSPGLNTQYF. The CDR3 nucleotides read TGTGCCAGCAGCCCAGGACTTAATACGCAGTATTTT. Combining the CDR3 with reference TRBV7-9 and TRBJ2-3 gives the whole variable domain DTGVSQNPRHKITKRGQNVTFRCDPISEHNRLYWYRQTLGQGPEFLTYFQNEAQLEKSRLLSDRFSAERPKGSFSTLEIQRTEQGDSAMYLCASSPGLNTQYFGPGTRLTVL.

This chain links TRBV10-1 with TRBJ2-7; 9 positions match TRBD1. The CDR3 has 16 residues. Germline lookup yields CDR1 WNHNN and CDR2 SYGVQD (reference sequence). V trimming: 4 bases; J trimming: 7 bases; junction bases outside the gene matches: 14. The CDR3 here is CASSAPWTGAKGEQYF. The DNA of the CDR3 is TGCGCCAGCAGTGCCCCTTGGACAGGGGCCAAGGGGGAGCAGTACTTC.

This chain uses TRBV6-1 with TRBJ2-7; tentatively, D is TRBD1 (6 bases). The length of the CDR3 is 13 residues. CDR1 and CDR2 (germline): MNHNS, SASEGT. The germline V and J ends were trimmed by 5 bases and 2 bases, with 10 bases remaining between them. The CDR3 region has the DNA TGTGCCAGCAGTATGGACAGAGCCTACGAGCAGTACTTC. Amino acids: CASSMDRAYEQYF.

This chain links TRBV21-1 with TRBJ2-5; TRBD1 reflects the table's D call only, with no check against the DNA. With the DNA end fitting TRBJ2-7 better, the J assignment may be wrong. TRBV21-1 is an annotated pseudogene. The CDR3 has 15 amino acids. The CDR3 coding sequence is TGTGCCAGCAGCTTCCGGGACAGGGGGCCGGACGAGCAGTACTTC. It encodes CASSFRDRGPDEQYF.

This clone has more than one count but fewer than ten. The rearrangement links TRBV30 to TRBJ1-4; D gene unclear. The germline V gene encodes CDR1 GTSNPN and CDR2 SVGIG (reference sequence). V lost 1 base and J lost 8, with 11 bases in between. This CDR3 region has 13 residues. The DNA of the CDR3 is TGTGCCTGGAGTGCCCAGGCTGGAGAAAAACTGTTTTTT. Protein product: CAWSAQAGEKLFF. Looking up the rest from reference TRBV30 and TRBJ1-4 gives the full variable domain: SQTIHQWPATLVQPVGSPLSLECTVEGTSNPNLYWYRQAAGRGLQLLFYSVGIGQISSEVPQNLSASRPQDRQFILSSKKLLLSDSGFYLCAWSAQAGEKLFFGSGTQLSVL.

This chain connects TRBV28 to TRBJ1-5; D might be TRBD1 (5 bases). The CDR3 is 15 residues long. Germline V gene data show CDR1 as MDHEN and CDR2 as SYDVKM. V was shortened by 5 bases and J by 6 bases, with 17 bases between the two germline ends. CDR3 nucleotides: TGTGCCAGCAGTCTTCCGGGCGGGGGGGGTCAGCCCCAGCATTTT. As protein: CASSLPGGGGQPQHF.

The V and J genes are TRBV7-2 and TRBJ1-1, with 7 bases aligning to TRBD1. J lost 5 bases, V lost 7 bases, and 10 bases had no gene match. CDR3 length: 14 amino acids. CDR1 SGHTA and CDR2 FQGNSA come from the germline V gene. DNA of the CDR3: TGTGCCAGCATCCCCCAGGGGGAGAAGACTGAAGCTTTCTTT. This sequence encodes CASIPQGEKTEAFF. The full variable domain, rest sourced from reference TRBV7-2 and TRBJ1-1, is GAGVSQSPSNKVTEKGKDVELRCDPISGHTALYWYRQSLGQGLEFLIYFQGNSAPDKSGLPSDRFSAERTGGSVSTLTIQRTQQEDSAVYLCASIPQGEKTEAFFGQGTRLTVV.

The sample holds one count of this clone. V and J are TRBV6-1 and TRBJ2-3; 14 bases match TRBD2. Trimming at V came to 6 bases and at J to 4 bases, leaving 3 bases not matched to a gene. The germline V gene encodes CDR1 MNHNS and CDR2 SASEGT. The CDR3 consists of 15 residues. CDR3 sequence (DNA): TGTGCCAGCAGCTCGACTAGCGGGGGGGCAGATACGCAGTATTTT. As protein: CASSSTSGGADTQYF.

The table lists this clone with a few counts. Other DNA sequences in the same sample also yield this CDR3. The V gene is TRBV7-3, the J gene TRBJ2-5; unclear D gene. The CDR3 has 13 residues. Germline V CDR1 and CDR2: SGHTA, FQGTGA. V lost 0 bases and J 2 bases, leaving 4 bases between the germline ends. CDR3 loop: CASSLTQQETQYF. CDR3 DNA sequence: TGTGCCAGCAGCTTAACACAGCAAGAGACCCAGTACTTC.

This clone was found a few times. This chain joins TRBV19 and TRBJ2-6, with 7 bases lining up with TRBD2. The CDR3 is made up of 17 amino acids. The junction had 13 bases not matched to a gene; V was cut back by 11 bases and J by 0 bases. The V gene's germline CDR1 is LNHDA and CDR2 SQIVND (reference sequence). The CDR3 loop reads CASLIGAGASGANVLTF. CDR3 nucleotides: TGTGCCTCCCTAATTGGGGCGGGAGCCTCTGGGGCCAACGTCCTGACTTTC. Full variable domain (rest looked up from reference TRBV19 and TRBJ2-6): DGGITQSPKYLFRKEGQNVTLSCEQNLNHDAMYWYRQDPGQGLRLIYYSQIVNDFQKGDIAEGYSVSREKKESFPLTVTSAQKNPTAFYLCASLIGAGASGANVLTFGAGSRLTVL.

This clone was recorded a few times. V and J are TRBV5-4 and TRBJ2-7; a weak D match, TRBD1 (6 bases). Trimming took off 4 bases at V and 5 bases at J, with 10 bases between the two ends. CDR1 is SGHNT, CDR2 YYREEE, per germline (reference sequence). The CDR3 is 12 amino acids. DNA for the CDR3: TGTGCCAGCAGCAGTCAGGGGAACGAGCAGTACTTC. This sequence encodes CASSSQGNEQYF.

The chain is built from TRBV11-3 and TRBJ1-6, with unresolved D. The length of the CDR3 is 12 residues. V was clipped by 2 bases and J by 14 bases, with 10 bases between them. Germline V gene sequence: CDR1 SGHNT, CDR2 YENEEA. The CDR3: CASSLIPPALHF. In DNA, the CDR3 is TGTGCCAGCAGCTTAATACCGCCGGCCCTCCACTTT.

Note on this clone: One end of the junction varies from germline; a read error may be responsible. The chain carries TRBV11-2 and TRBJ1-1; 7 positions agree with TRBD1. CDR1 is SGHAT, CDR2 FQNNGV, per germline. The CDR3 loop spans 15 amino acids. The CDR3, as DNA: TGTGCCGGCAGCTCGAGTGACAGGGCTGGCACTGAAGCTTTCTTT. As protein: CAGSSSDRAGTEAFF. Complete variable domain (other parts from reference TRBV11-2 and TRBJ1-1): EAGVAQSPRYKIIEKRQSVAFWCNPISGHATLYWYQQILGQGPKLLIQFQNNGVVDDSQLPKDRFSAERLKGVDSTLKIQPAKLEDSAVYLCAGSSSDRAGTEAFFGQGTRLTVV.

This rearrangement joins TRBV9 to TRBJ2-2; 8 bases are shared with TRBD1. This CDR3 comprises 16 residues. Germline V lookup: CDR1 SGDLS, CDR2 YYNGEE. The J segment lost 0 bases and the V segment lost 0 bases, leaving 1 base of the junction unmatched. CDR3 sequence (DNA): TGTGCCAGCAGCGTAGCAGGGGGCGCGAACACCGGGGAGCTGTTTTTT. Translated: CASSVAGGANTGELFF.

The CDR3, as DNA: TGTGCCAGCAGCCCCCTGGGACTAGCGGGAGGGGCCTACAATGAGCAGTTCTTC. Translated: CASSPLGLAGGAYNEQFF. The J gene is TRBJ2-1, the V gene TRBV7-2, with TRBD2 matching 16 bases. Losses at the gene ends were 5 bases for V and 2 bases for J; bases not matched to a gene: 6. Germline CDR1 and CDR2: SGHTA and FQGNSA. This CDR3 has 18 amino acids. The entire variable domain, with the rest obtained from reference TRBV7-2 and TRBJ2-1, is as follows: GAGVSQSPSNKVTEKGKDVELRCDPISGHTALYWYRQSLGQGLEFLIYFQGNSAPDKSGLPSDRFSAERTGGSVSTLTIQRTQQEDSAVYLCASSPLGLAGGAYNEQFFGPGTRLTVL.